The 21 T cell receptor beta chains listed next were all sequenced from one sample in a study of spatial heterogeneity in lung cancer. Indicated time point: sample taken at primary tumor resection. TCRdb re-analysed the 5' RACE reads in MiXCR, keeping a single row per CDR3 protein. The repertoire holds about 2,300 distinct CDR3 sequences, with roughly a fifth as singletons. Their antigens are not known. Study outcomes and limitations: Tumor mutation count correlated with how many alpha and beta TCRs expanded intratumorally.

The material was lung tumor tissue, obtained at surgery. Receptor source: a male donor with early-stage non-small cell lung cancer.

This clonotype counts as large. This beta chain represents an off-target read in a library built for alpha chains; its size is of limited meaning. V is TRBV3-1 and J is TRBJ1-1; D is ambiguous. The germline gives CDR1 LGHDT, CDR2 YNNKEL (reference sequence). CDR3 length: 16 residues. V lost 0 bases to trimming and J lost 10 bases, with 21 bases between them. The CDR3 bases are TGTGCCAGCAGCCAAGATGAATTGAGGCCCTCTCGTAGAGCTTTCTTT. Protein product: CASSQDELRPSRRAFF.

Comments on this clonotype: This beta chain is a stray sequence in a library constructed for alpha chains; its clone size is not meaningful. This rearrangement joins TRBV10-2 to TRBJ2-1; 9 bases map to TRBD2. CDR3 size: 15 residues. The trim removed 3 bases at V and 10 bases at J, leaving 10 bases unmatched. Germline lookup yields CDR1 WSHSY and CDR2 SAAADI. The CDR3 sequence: CASSDISGGRGEQFF. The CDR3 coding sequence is TGCGCCAGCAGTGACATTTCTGGCGGGAGGGGAGAGCAGTTCTTC.

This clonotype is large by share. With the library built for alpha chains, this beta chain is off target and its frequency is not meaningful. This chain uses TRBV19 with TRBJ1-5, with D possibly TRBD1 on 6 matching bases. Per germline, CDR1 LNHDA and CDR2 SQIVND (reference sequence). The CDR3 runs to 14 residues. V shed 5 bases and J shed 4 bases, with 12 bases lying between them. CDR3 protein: CASSVTRGNQPQHF. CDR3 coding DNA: TGTGCCAGTAGTGTCACAAGGGGGAATCAGCCCCAGCATTTT. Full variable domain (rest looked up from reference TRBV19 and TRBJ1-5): DGGITQSPKYLFRKEGQNVTLSCEQNLNHDAMYWYRQDPGQGLRLIYYSQIVNDFQKGDIAEGYSVSREKKESFPLTVTSAQKNPTAFYLCASSVTRGNQPQHFGDGTRLSIL.

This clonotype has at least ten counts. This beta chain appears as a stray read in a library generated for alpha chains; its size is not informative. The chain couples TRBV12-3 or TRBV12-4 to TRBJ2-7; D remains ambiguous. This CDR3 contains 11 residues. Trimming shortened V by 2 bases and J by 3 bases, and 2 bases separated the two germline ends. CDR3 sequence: CASSLFYEQYF. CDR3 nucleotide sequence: TGTGCCAGCAGTTTATTCTACGAGCAGTACTTC.

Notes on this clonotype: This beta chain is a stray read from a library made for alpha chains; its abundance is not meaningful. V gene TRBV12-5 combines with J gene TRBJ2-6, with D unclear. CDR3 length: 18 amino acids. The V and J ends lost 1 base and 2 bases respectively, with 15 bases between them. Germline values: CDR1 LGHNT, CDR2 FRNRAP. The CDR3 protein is CASGLATQQAPGANVLTF. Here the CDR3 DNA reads TGTGCTAGTGGTTTGGCAACACAGCAGGCCCCTGGGGCCAACGTCCTGACTTTC. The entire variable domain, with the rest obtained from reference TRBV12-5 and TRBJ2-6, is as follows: DARVTQTPRHKVTEMGQEVTMRCQPILGHNTVFWYRQTMMQGLELLAYFRNRAPLDDSGMPKDRFSAEMPDATLATLKIQPSEPRDSAVYFCASGLATQQAPGANVLTFGAGSRLTVL.

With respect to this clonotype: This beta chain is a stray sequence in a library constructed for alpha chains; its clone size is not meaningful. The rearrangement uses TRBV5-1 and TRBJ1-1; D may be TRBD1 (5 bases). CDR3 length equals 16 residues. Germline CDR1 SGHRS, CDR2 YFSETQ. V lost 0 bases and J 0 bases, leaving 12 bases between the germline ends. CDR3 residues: CASSLVPAGLNTEAFF. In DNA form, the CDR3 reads TGCGCCAGCAGCTTGGTACCAGCAGGGCTGAACACTGAAGCTTTCTTT.

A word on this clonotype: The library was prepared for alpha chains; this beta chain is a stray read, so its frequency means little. The CDR3 reads CAISPGTSNEQYF. The CDR3 coding sequence is TGTGCCATCAGTCCAGGGACCAGTAACGAGCAGTACTTC. The chain is built from TRBV10-3 and TRBJ2-7; D may be TRBD1 or TRBD2 (5 bases each). There are 13 residues in the CDR3. In germline, CDR1 is ENHRY, CDR2 SYGVKD. Between the trimmed V and J ends, which lost 5 bases and 5 bases, there was a span of 13 bases.

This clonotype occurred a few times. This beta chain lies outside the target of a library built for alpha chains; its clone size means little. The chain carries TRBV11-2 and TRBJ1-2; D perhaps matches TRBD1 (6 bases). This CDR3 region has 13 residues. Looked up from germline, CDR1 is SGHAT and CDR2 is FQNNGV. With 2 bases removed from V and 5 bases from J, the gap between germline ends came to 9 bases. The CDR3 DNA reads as TGTGCCAGCAGCTTAACAGGGCTGTATGGCTACACCTTC. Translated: CASSLTGLYGYTF.

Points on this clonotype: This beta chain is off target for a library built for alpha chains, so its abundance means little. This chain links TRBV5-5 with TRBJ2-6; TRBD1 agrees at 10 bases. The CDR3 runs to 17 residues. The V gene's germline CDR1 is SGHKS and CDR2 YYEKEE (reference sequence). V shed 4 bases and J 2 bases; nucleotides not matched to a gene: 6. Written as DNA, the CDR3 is TGTGCCAGCAGCATCCCGGGACAGGGGACTGGGGCCAACGTCCTGACTTTC. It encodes CASSIPGQGTGANVLTF.

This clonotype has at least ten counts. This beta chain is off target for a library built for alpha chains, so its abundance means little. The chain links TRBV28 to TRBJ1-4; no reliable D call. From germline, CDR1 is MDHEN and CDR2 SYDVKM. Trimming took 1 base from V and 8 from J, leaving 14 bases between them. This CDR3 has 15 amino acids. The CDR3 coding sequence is TGTGCCAGCAGTTTATCCCCCATCGGGCGAGAAAAACTGTTTTTT. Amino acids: CASSLSPIGREKLFF.

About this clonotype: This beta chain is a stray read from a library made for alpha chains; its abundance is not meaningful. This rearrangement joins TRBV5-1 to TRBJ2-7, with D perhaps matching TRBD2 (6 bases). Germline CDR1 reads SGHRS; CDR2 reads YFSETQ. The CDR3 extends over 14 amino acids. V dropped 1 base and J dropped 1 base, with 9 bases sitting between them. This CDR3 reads CASSLSSASYEQYF. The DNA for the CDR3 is TGCGCCAGCAGCTTGTCTAGCGCTTCCTACGAGCAGTACTTC.

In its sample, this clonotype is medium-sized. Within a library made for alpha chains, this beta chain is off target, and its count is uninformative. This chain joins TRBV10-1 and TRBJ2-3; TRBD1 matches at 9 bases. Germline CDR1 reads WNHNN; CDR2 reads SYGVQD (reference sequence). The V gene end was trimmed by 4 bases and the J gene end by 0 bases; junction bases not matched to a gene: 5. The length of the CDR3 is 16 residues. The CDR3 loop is CASSAIQGASTDTQYF. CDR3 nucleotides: TGCGCCAGCAGTGCAATACAGGGGGCGAGCACAGATACGCAGTATTTT.

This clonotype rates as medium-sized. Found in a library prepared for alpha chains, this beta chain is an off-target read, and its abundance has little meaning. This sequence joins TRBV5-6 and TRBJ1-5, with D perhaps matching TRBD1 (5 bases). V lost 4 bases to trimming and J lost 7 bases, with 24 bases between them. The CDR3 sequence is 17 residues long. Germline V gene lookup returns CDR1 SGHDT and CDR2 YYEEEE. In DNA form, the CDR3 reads TGTGCCAGCAGCCCTTCAACGGTACGTGGGGGGGTACAGCCCCAGCATTTT. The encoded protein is CASSPSTVRGGVQPQHF.

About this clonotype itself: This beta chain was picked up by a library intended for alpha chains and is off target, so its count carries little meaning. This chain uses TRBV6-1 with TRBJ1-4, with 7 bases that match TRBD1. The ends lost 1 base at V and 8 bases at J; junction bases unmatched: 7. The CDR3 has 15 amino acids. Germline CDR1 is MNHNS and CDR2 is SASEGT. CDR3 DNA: TGTGCCAGCAGTGAAGAGACAGGGCAGGGAGAAAAACTGTTTTTT. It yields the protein CASSEETGQGEKLFF.

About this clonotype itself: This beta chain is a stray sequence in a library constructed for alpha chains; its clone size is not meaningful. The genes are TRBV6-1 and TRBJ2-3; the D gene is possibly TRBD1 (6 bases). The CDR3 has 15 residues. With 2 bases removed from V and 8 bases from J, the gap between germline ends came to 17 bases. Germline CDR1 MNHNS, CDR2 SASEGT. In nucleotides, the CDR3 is TGTGCCAGCAGTGAAAGGGACACGGTCGTTGGTACGCAGTATTTT. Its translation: CASSERDTVVGTQYF.

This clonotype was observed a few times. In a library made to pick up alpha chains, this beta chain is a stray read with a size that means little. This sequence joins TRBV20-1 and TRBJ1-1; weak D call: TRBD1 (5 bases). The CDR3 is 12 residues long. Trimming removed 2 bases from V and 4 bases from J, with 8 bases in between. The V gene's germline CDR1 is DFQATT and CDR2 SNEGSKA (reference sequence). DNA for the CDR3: TGCAGTGCTAGACGACAGCTCACTGAAGCTTTCTTT. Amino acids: CSARRQLTEAFF.

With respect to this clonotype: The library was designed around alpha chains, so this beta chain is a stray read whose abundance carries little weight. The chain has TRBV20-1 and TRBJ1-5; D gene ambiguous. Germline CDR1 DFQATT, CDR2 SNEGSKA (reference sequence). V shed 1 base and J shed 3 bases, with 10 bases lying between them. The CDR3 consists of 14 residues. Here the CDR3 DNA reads TGCAGTGCTAGAGGCACGGGAGTCAATCAGCCCCAGCATTTT. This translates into CSARGTGVNQPQHF.

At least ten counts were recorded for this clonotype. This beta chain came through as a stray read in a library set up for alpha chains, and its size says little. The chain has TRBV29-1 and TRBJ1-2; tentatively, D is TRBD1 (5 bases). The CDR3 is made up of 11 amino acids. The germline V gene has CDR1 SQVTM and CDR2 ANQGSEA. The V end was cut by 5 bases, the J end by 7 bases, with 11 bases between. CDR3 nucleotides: TGCAGCGTTCAGGGAGGGTCTGGCTACACCTTC. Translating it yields CSVQGGSGYTF.

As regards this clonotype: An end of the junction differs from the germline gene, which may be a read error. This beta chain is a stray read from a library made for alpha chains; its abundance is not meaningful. The CDR3 reads CVSSPRETQYF. The DNA of the CDR3 is TGTGTCAGCAGTCCAAGGGAGACCCAGTACTTC. The V call is TRBV28, the J call TRBJ2-5; D unresolved. CDR1 is MDHEN, CDR2 SYDVKM, per germline. This CDR3 is built from 11 residues.

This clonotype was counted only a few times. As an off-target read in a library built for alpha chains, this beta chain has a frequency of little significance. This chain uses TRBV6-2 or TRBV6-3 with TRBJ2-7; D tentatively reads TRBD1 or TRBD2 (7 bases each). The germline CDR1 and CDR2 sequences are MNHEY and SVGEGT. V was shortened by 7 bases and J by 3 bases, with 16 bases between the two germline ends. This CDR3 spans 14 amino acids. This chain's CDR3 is CASTKSGTVYEQYF. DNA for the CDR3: TGTGCCAGCACCAAAAGCGGGACAGTCTACGAGCAGTACTTC.

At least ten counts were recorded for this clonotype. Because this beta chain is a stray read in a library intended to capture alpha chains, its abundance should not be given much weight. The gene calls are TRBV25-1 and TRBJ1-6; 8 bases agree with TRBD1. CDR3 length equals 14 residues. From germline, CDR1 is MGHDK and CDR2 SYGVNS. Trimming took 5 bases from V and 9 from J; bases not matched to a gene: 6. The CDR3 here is CASSRQGQRSPLHF. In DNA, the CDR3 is TGTGCCAGCAGTAGACAGGGGCAGCGTTCACCCCTCCACTTT.